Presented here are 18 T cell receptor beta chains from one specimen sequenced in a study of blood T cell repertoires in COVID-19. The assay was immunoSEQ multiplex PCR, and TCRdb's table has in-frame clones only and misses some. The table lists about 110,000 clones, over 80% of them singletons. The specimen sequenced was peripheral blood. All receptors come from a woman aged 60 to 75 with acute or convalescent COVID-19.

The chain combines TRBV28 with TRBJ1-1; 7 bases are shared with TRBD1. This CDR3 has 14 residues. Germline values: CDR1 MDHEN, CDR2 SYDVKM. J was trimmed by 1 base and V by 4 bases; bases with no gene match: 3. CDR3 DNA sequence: TGTGCCAGCAGTTCTCGGGACAGGAACACTGAAGCTTTCTTT. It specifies CASSSRDRNTEAFF.

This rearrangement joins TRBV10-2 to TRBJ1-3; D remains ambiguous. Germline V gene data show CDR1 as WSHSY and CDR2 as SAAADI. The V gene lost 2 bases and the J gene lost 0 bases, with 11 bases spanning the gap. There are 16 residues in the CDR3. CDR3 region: CASSEMSPSSGNTIYF. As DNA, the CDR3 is TGCGCCAGCAGTGAGATGTCGCCGAGCTCTGGAAACACCATATATTTT.

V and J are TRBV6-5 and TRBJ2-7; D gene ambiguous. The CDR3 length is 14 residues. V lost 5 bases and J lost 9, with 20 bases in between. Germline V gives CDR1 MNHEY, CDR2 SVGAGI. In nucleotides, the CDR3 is TGTGCCAGCAGTCCCCGCCCCAATAACCTCGGGCAGTACTTC. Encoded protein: CASSPRPNNLGQYF.

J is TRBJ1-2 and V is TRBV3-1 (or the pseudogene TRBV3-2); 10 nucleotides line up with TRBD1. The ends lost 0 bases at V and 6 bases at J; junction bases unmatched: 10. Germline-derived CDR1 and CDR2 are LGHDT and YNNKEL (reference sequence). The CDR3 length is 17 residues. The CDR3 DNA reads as TGTGCCAGCAGCCAAGAGCAAGAGACAGGGGGCGAGGATGGCTACACCTTC. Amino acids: CASSQEQETGGEDGYTF.

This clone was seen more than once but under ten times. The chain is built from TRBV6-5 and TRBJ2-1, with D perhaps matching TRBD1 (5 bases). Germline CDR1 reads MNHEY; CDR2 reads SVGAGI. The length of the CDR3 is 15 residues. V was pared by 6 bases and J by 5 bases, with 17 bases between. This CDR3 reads CASRSWTRWDNEQFF. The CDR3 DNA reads TGTGCCAGCAGATCGTGGACAAGGTGGGACAATGAGCAGTTCTTC.

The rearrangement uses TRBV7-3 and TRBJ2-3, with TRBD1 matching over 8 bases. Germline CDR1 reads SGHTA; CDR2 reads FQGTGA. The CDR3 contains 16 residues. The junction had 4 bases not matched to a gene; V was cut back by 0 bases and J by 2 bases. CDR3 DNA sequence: TGTGCCAGCAGCTTAACGTTGGACAGGGCCACAGATACGCAGTATTTT. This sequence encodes CASSLTLDRATDTQYF.

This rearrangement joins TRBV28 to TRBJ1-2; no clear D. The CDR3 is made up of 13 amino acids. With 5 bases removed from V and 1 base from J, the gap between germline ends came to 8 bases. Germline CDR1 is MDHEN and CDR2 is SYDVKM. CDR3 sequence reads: CASSETLNYGYTF. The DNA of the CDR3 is TGTGCCAGCAGTGAGACACTTAACTATGGCTACACCTTC.

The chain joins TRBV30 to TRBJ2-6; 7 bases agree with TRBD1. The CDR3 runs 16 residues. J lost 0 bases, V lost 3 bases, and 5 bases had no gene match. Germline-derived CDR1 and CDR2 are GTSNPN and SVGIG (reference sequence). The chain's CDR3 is CAWSETGPSGANVLTF. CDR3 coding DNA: TGTGCCTGGAGCGAGACAGGGCCCTCTGGGGCCAACGTCCTGACTTTC.

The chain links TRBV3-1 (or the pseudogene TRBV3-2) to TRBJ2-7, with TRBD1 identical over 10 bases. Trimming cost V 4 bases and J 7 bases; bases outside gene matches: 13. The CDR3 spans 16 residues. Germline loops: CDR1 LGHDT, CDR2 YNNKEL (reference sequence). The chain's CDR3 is CASSRWRGTGAQEQYF. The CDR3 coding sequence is TGTGCCAGCAGCCGATGGCGGGGGACAGGGGCCCAGGAGCAGTACTTC.

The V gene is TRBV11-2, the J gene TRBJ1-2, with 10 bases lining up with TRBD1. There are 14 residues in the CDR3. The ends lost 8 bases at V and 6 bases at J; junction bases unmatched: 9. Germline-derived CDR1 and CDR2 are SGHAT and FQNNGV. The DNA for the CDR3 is TGTGCCAGCGGAGGGGGACAGGGGCGGAATGGCTACACCTTC. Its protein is CASGGGQGRNGYTF.

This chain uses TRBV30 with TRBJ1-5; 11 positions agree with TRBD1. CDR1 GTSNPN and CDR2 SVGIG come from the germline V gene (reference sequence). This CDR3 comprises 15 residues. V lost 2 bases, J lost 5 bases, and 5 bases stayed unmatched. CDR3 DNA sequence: TGTGCCTGGAGTTTTGCGGGACAGGGGGATCAGCCCCAGCATTTT. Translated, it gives CAWSFAGQGDQPQHF.

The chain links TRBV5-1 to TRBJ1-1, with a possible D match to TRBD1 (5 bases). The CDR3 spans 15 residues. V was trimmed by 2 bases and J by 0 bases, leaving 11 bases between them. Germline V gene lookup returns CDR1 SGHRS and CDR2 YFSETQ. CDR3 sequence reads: CASSLAGGMNTEAFF. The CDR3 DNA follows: TGCGCCAGCAGCTTAGCTGGGGGGATGAACACTGAAGCTTTCTTT.

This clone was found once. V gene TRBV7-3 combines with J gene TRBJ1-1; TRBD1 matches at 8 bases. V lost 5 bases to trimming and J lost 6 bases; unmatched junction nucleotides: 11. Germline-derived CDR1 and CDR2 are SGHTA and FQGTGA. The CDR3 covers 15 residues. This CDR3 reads CASSRTGGSGAEAFF. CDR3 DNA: TGTGCCAGCAGCAGAACAGGGGGTTCGGGCGCTGAAGCTTTCTTT.

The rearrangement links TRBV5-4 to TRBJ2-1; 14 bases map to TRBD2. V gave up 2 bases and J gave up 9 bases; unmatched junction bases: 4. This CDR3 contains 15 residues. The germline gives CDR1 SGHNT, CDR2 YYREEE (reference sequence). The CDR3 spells CASSLGTSGRSEQFF. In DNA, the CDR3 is TGTGCCAGCAGCTTAGGGACTAGCGGGAGAAGTGAGCAGTTCTTC.

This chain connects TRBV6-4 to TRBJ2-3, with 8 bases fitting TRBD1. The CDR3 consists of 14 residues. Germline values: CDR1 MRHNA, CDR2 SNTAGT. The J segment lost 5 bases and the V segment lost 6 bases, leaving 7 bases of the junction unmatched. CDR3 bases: TGTGCCAGCAGCCCACAGGGGGTAGGAGATACGCAGTATTTT. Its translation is CASSPQGVGDTQYF.

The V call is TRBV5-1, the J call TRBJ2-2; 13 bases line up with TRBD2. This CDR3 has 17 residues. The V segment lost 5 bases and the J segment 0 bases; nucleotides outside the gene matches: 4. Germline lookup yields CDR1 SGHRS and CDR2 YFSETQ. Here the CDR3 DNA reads TGCGCCAGCAGATGGACTAGCGGGGGAACGAACACCGGGGAGCTGTTTTTT. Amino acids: CASRWTSGGTNTGELFF.

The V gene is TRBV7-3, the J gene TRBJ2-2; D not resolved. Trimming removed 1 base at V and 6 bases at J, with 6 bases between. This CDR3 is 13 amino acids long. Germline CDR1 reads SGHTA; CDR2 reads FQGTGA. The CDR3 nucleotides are TGTGCCAGCAGCTTAATTAGCTCCGGGGAGCTGTTTTTT. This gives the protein CASSLISSGELFF. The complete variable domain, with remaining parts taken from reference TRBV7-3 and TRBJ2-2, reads GAGVSQTPSNKVTEKGKYVELRCDPISGHTALYWYRQSLGQGPEFLIYFQGTGAADDSGLPNDRFFAVRPEGSVSTLKIQRTERGDSAVYLCASSLISSGELFFGEGSRLTVL.

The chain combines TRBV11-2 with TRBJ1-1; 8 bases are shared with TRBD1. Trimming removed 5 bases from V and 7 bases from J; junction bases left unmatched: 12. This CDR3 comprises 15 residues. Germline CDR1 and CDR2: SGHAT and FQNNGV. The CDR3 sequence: CASSPPRTGQGEAFF. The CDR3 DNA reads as TGTGCCAGCAGCCCGCCCCGGACAGGGCAAGGTGAAGCTTTCTTT.